The 9 T cell receptor beta chains below were found in one sample sequenced in a study of Ad26.COV2.S vaccination and SARS-CoV-2 variants. Treatment meaning: over 15 received Ad26.COV2.S at low or high dose, single or two shots; a few received placebo; per-sample allocation not given. The samples were gathered on day 63 after the first injection of vaccine or placebo. Data came from immunoSEQ multiplex PCR; TCRdb stores just in-frame clones and leaves some out. Of some 390,000 clones listed, about 88% are singletons. The sequencing here drew on peripheral blood, taken in a trial of Ad26.COV2.S vaccine versus placebo. The receptors here all came from a person aged 18 to 65 who received the Ad26.COV2.S COVID-19 vaccine or a placebo.

The chain recombines TRBV4-1 with TRBJ2-7; 7 nucleotides align to TRBD1. Germline lookup yields CDR1 MGHRA and CDR2 YSYEKL. V shed 3 bases and J 5 bases; nucleotides not matched to a gene: 10. The CDR3 contains 15 residues. For the CDR3, the DNA is TGCGCCAGCAGCCACCCGACAGGGAGTAAGGACGAGCAGTACTTC. This gives the protein CASSHPTGSKDEQYF.

This sequence joins TRBV7-9 and TRBJ2-5; TRBD1 aligns across 8 bases. The CDR3 length is 15 residues. V shed 1 base, J shed 4 bases, and the junction held 5 bases outside the gene matches. Germline V gives CDR1 SEHNR, CDR2 FQNEAQ (reference sequence). The CDR3 DNA follows: TGTGCCAGCAGCTTAGTCCAGGGGGCGGGAGAGACCCAGTACTTC. Translated, it gives CASSLVQGAGETQYF.

Only one count was recorded for this clone. This rearrangement joins TRBV10-3 to TRBJ2-1; D is perhaps TRBD1 or TRBD2 (5 bases each). The length of the CDR3 is 15 residues. Germline CDR1 and CDR2: ENHRY and SYGVKD. The V gene lost 10 bases and the J gene lost 4 bases, with 20 bases spanning the gap. CDR3 protein: CATRVRDDLYNEQFF. The CDR3 nucleotides are TGTGCCACCAGGGTAAGGGACGACCTTTACAATGAGCAGTTCTTC.

The gene calls are TRBV5-1 and TRBJ1-3; 9 positions agree with TRBD1. Germline CDR1 and CDR2: SGHRS and YFSETQ. With 7 bases clipped from V and 3 bases from J, the junction kept 5 bases outside the gene matches. The CDR3 extends over 14 amino acids. The CDR3 coding sequence is TGCGCCAGCGGAGGACAGGGGAGTGGAAACACCATATATTTT. Translating gives CASGGQGSGNTIYF.

The rearrangement uses TRBV28 and TRBJ2-7; TRBD2 matches 8 bases. CDR3 length: 16 residues. From germline, CDR1 is MDHEN and CDR2 SYDVKM. V shed 6 bases and J 3 bases; nucleotides not matched to a gene: 13. The CDR3: CASSTPRGGGFYEQYF. The CDR3 nucleotides read TGTGCCAGCAGCACCCCACGGGGGGGAGGGTTCTACGAGCAGTACTTC.

The V call is TRBV3-1 (or the pseudogene TRBV3-2), the J call TRBJ2-3; 10 bases agree with TRBD2. This CDR3 comprises 15 residues. V gave up 4 bases and J gave up 3 bases; unmatched junction bases: 4. Germline CDR1 reads LGHDT; CDR2 reads YNNKEL (reference sequence). The CDR3 sequence: CASSRASGSTDTQYF. In nucleotides, the CDR3 is TGTGCCAGCAGCCGAGCTAGCGGGAGTACAGATACGCAGTATTTT.

The gene calls are TRBV27 and TRBJ1-6; tentatively, D is TRBD1 (5 bases). This CDR3 region has 16 residues. Germline V gene sequence: CDR1 MNHEY, CDR2 SMNVEV (reference sequence). V dropped 1 base and J dropped 6 bases, with 13 bases sitting between them. The CDR3 region is CASSLLVVTANSPLHF. CDR3 nucleotide sequence: TGTGCCAGCAGTTTATTGGTGGTGACAGCTAATTCACCCCTCCACTTT.

The J gene is TRBJ2-3, the V gene TRBV21-1; the table's D call TRBD1 went unverified against the DNA. TRBV21-1 is a pseudogene. CDR3 length equals 20 residues. CDR3 nucleotide sequence: TGTGCCAGCAGCAAAGCGCTCGGGTTAAAGGGCTTAAGGGGGACAGATACGCAGTATTTT. Encoded protein: CASSKALGLKGLRGTDTQYF.

The CDR3 region is CASSQNYNEQFF. The CDR3 nucleotides are TGTGCCAGCAGCCAAAACTACAATGAGCAGTTCTTC. The chain carries TRBV16 and TRBJ2-1; D gene ambiguous. In germline, CDR1 is KGHSY, CDR2 FQNENV. CDR3 length equals 12 residues. Trimming pared 2 bases from V and 3 bases from J, leaving 2 bases between.